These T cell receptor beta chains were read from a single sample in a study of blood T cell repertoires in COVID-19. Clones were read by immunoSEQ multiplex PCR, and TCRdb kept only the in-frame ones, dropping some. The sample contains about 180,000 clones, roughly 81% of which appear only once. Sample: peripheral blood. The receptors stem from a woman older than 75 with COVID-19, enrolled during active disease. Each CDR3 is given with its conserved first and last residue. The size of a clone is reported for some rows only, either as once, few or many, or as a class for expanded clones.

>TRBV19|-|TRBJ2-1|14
CASTTGGTYNEQFF
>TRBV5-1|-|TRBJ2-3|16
CASSLEGQGETDTQYF
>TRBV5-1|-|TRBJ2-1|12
CASSLAFNEQFF
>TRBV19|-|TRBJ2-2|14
CASRGTGVTGELFF
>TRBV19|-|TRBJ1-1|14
CASSMRSPNTEAFF
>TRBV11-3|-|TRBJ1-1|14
CASSFGQVNTEAFF
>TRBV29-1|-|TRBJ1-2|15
CSCFCPQTANYGYTF
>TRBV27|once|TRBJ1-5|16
CASSPLTGLGDQPQHF
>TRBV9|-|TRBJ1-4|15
CASSPRQGAGEKLFF
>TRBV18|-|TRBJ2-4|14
CASSESIAKNIQYF
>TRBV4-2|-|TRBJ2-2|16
CASSQTTGVRTGELFF
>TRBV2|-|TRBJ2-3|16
CASRASGTILADTQYF
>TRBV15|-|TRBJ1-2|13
CATIGGAGYGYTF
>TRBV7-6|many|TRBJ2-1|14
CASSAGGPGNEQFF
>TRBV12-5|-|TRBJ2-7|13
CASGLAGSYEQYF
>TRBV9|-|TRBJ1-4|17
CASSAPGQGPMNEKLFF
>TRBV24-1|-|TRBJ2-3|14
CATSDLTVPDTQYF
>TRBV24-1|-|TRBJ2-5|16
CATSDLTSGDQETQYF
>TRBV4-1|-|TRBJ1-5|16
CASSPEYRVGNQPQHF
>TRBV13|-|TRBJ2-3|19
CASSFQTTRTSGRTDTQYF
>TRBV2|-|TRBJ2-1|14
CASSADRGSGEQFF
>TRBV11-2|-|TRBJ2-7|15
CASSLAGNFLYEQYF
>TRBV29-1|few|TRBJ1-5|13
CSGGDRLGQPQHF
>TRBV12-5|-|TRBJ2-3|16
CASGSPGRGPVDTQYF
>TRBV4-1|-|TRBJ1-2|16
CASSRLSGGRLYGYTF
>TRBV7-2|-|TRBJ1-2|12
CASSIQTGQIFF
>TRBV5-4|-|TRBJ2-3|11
CASSFMDTQYF
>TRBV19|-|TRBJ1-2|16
CASSPVGGAHNYGYTF
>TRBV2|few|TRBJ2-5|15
CASRVDRGLQETQYF
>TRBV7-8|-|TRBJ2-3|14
CASSLNTGADTQYF
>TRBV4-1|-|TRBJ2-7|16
CASSQPSGTGVYEQYF
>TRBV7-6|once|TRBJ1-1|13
CASSLLVNTEAFF
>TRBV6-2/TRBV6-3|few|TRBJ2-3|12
CASSLSGDTQYF
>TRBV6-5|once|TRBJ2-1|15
CASSYRAGSYNEQFF
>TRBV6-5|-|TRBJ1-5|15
CASSYIQGGNQPQHF
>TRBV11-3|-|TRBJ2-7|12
CASSRQAGEQYF
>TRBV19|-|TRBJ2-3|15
CASSYIGFGPLRQYF
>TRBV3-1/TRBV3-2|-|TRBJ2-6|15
CASSPRVAGANVLTF
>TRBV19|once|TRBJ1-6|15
CASSWGGSYNSPLHF
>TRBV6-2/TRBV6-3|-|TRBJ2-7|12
CASSYVANEQYF
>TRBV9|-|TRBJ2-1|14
CASSVSGEWGEQFF
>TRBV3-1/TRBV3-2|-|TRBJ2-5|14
CASSPLGLDGTQYF